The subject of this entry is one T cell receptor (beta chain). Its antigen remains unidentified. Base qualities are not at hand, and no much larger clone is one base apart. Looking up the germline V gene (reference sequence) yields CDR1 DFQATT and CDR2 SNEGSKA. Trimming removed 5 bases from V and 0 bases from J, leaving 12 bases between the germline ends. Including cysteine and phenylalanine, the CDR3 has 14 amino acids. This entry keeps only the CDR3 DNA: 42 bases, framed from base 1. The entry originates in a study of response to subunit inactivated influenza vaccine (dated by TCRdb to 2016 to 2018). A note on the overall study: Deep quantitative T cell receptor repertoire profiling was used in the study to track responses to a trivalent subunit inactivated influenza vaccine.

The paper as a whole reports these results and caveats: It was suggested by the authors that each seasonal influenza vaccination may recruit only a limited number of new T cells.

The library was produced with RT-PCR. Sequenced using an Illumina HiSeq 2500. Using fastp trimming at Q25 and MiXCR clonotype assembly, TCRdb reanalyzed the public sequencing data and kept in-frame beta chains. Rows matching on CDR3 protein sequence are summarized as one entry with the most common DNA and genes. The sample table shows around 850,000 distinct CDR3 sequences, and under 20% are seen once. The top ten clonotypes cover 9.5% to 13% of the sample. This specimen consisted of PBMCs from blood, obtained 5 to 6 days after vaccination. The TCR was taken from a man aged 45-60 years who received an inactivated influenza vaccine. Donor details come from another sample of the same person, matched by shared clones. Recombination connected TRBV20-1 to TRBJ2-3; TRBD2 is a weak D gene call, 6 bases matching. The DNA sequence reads TGCAGTGCTCCACCTAGCGTTAGCACAGATACGCAGTATTTT. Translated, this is CSAPPSVSTDTQYF.